This T cell receptor beta chain was sequenced during a study of blood T cell repertoires in COVID-19. The overall study: COVID-19 samples collected from the United States, Italy and Spain covered acute and convalescent phases.

The protocol was immunoSEQ multiplex PCR, while the TCRdb copy is restricted to in-frame clones and leaves out a portion. The sample contains about 380,000 clones, around 87% of which appear only once. Participants, about 18 to 100 years old, spanned around 25 US areas. Two negative PCRs, clearance, or symptom resolution had been documented for recovered Cohort 3 donors. CDR3 size: 14 residues. V gave up 7 bases and J gave up 8 bases, with 18 bases separating them. Per the germline V gene, CDR1 is MNHEY and CDR2 is SVGAGI. J is TRBJ2-1 and V is TRBV6-5, with D perhaps TRBD2 (6 bases). The sequence came from a man aged 25 to 40 who had recovered from COVID-19. The sequencing sample was made of PBMCs or T cells enriched from blood (not recorded which). CDR3: CASTPPAGPDEQFF. The DNA of the CDR3 is TGTGCCAGCACCCCCCCCGCGGGGCCCGATGAGCAGTTCTTC.